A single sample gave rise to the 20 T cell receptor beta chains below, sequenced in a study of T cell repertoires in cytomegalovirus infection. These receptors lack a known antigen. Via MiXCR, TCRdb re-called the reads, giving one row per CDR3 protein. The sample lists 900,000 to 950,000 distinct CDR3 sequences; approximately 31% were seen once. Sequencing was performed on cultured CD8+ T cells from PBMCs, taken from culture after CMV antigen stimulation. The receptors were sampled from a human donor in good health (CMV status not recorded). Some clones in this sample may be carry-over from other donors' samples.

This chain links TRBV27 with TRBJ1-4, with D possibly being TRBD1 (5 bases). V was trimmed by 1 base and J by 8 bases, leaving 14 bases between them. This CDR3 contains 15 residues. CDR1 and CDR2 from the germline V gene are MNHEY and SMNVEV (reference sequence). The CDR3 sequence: CASSLYVGADEKLFF. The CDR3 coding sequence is TGTGCCAGCAGTTTATACGTAGGGGCTGACGAAAAACTGTTTTTT.

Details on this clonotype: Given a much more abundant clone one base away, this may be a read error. The CDR3 DNA reads TGTGCTAGTGGTTTGGGGATACTTTTCGACAGTGCGAACACTGAAGCTTTCTTT. Translated: CASGLGILFDSANTEAFF. This chain connects TRBV12-5 to TRBJ1-1, with D perhaps TRBD1 (5 bases). CDR3 length equals 18 residues. V gave up 1 base and J gave up 1 base, with 19 bases separating them. Germline-derived CDR1 and CDR2 are LGHNT and FRNRAP.

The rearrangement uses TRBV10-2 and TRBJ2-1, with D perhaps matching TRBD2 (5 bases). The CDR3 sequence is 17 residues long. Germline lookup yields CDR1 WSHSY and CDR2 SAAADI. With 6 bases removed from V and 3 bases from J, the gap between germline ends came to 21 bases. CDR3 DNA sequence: TGCGCCAGCAGAGAGACCCCCGCGGGTCTTCTCTACAATGAGCAGTTCTTC. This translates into CASRETPAGLLYNEQFF.

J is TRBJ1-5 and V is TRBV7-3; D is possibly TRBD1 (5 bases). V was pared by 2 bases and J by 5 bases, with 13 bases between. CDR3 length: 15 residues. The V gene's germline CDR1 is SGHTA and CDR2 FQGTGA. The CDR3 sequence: CASSLDVTVHQPQHF. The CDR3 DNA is TGTGCCAGCAGCTTAGACGTGACAGTCCATCAGCCCCAGCATTTT.

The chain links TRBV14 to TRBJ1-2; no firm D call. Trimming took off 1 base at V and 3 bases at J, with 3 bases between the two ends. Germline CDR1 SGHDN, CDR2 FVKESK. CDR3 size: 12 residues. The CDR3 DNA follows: TGTGCCAGCAGCCAAGGCCACTATGGCTACACCTTC. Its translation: CASSQGHYGYTF.

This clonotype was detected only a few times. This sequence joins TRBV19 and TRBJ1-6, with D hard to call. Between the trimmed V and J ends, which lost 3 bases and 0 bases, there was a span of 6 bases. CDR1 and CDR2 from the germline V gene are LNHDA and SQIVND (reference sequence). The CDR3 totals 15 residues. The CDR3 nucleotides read TGTGCCAGTAGTATTTCTGCCTCCTATAATTCACCCCTCCACTTT. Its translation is CASSISASYNSPLHF.

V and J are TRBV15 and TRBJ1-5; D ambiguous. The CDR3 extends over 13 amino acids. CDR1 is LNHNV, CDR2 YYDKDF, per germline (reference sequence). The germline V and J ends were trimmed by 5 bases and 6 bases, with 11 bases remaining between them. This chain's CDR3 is CATSAAVVQPQHF. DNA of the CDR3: TGTGCCACCAGCGCCGCGGTTGTTCAGCCCCAGCATTTT. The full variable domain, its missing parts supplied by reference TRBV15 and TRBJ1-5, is DAMVIQNPRYQVTQFGKPVTLSCSQTLNHNVMYWYQQKSSQAPKLLFHYYDKDFNNEADTPDNFQSRRPNTSFCFLDIRSPGLGDTAMYLCATSAAVVQPQHFGDGTRLSIL.

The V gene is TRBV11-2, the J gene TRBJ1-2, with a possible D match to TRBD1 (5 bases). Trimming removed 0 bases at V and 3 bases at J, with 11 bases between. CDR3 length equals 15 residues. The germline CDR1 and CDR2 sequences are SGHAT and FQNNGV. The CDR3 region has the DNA TGTGCCAGCAGCTTAGATGCGGGGGGGGACTATGGCTACACCTTC. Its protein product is CASSLDAGGDYGYTF.

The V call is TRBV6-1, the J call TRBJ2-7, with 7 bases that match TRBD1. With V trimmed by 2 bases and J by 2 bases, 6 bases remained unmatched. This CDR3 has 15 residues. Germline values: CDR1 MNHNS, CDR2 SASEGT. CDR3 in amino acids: CASSEWTGGAYEQYF. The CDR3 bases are TGTGCCAGCAGTGAATGGACAGGTGGAGCCTACGAGCAGTACTTC.

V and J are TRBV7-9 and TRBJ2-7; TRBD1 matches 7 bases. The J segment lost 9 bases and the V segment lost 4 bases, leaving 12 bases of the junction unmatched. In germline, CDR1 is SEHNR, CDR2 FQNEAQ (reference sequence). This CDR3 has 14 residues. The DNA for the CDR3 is TGTGCCAGCAGCTGGGGGACAGAGCCAGTAGGGCAGTACTTC. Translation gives CASSWGTEPVGQYF.

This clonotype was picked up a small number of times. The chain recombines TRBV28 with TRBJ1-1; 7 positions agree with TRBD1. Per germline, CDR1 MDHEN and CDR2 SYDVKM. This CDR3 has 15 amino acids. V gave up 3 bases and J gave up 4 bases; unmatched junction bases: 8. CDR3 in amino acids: CASSFRGGAFTEAFF. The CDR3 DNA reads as TGTGCCAGCAGTTTTCGAGGGGGCGCGTTCACTGAAGCTTTCTTT. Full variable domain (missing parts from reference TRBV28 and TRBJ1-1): DVKVTQSSRYLVKRTGEKVFLECVQDMDHENMFWYRQDPGLGLRLIYFSYDVKMKEKGDIPEGYSVSREKKERFSLILESASTNQTSMYLCASSFRGGAFTEAFFGQGTRLTVV.

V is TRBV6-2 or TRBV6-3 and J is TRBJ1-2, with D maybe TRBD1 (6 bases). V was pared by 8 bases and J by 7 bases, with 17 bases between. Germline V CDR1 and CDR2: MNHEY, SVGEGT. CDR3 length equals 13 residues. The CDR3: CASYRLGAFGYTF. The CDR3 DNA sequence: TGTGCCAGCTACCGCCTGGGGGCGTTTGGCTACACCTTC.

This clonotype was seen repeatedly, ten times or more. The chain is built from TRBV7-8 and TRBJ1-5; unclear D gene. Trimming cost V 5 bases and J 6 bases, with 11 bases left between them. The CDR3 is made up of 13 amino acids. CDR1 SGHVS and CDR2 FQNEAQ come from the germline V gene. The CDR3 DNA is TGTGCCAGCAGCCCGGACTTAGTTCAGCCCCAGCATTTT. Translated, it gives CASSPDLVQPQHF.

This CDR3 is CSIHEGGTEAFF. Written as DNA, the CDR3 is TGCAGCATTCATGAGGGGGGGACTGAAGCTTTCTTT. The chain uses TRBV29-1 and TRBJ1-1; D possibly corresponds to TRBD1 (6 bases). Germline loops: CDR1 SQVTM, CDR2 ANQGSEA. The CDR3 spans 12 residues. V lost 8 bases to trimming and J lost 5 bases, with 15 bases between them. Full variable domain (remainder filled in from reference TRBV29-1 and TRBJ1-1): SAVISQKPSRDICQRGTSLTIQCQVDSQVTMMFWYRQQPGQSLTLIATANQGSEATYESGFVIDKFPISRPNLTFSTLTVSNMSPEDSSIYLCSIHEGGTEAFFGQGTRLTVV.

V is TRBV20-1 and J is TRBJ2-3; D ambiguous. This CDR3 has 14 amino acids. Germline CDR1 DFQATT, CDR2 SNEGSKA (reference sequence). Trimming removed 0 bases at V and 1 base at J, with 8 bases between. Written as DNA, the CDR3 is TGCAGTGCTAGAGAGGGCTTTCGCACAGATACGCAGTATTTT. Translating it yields CSAREGFRTDTQYF.

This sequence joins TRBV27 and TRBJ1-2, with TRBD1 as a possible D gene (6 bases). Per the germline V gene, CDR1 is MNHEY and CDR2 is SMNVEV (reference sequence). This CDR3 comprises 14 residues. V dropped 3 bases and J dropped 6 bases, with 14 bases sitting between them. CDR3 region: CASSLSRGGNGYTF. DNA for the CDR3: TGTGCCAGCAGTTTGTCCAGGGGTGGCAATGGCTACACCTTC.

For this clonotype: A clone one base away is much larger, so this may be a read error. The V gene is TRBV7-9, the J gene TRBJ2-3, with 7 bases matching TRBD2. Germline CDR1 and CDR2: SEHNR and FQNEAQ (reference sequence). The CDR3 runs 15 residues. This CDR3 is CTSSWRGSIADTQYF. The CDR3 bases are TGTACCAGCAGCTGGCGGGGGTCCATTGCGGATACGCAGTATTTT.

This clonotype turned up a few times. The CDR3 loop reads CASSLVPGRETQYF. The CDR3 DNA reads TGTGCCAGCAGTTTAGTGCCAGGGAGAGAGACCCAGTACTTC. The chain is built from TRBV12-3 or TRBV12-4 and TRBJ2-5; D could derive from TRBD1 or TRBD2 (5 bases each). V shed 1 base and J shed 4 bases, with 10 bases lying between them. This CDR3 comprises 14 residues.

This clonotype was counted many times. The CDR3 sequence is CASSARDRETGEQYF. Here the CDR3 DNA reads TGCGCCAGCAGCGCCCGGGACAGGGAGACGGGGGAGCAGTACTTC. The V call is TRBV5-1, the J call TRBJ2-7; TRBD1 matches at 9 bases. The CDR3 runs to 15 residues. Per germline, CDR1 SGHRS and CDR2 YFSETQ. Trimming removed 4 bases from V and 7 bases from J; junction bases left unmatched: 12.

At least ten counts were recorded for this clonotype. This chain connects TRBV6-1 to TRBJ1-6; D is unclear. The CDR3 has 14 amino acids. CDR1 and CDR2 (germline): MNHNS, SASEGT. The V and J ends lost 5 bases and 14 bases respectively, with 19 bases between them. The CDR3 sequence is CASSPPSSLWALHF. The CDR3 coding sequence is TGTGCCAGCAGTCCCCCCTCGAGTCTTTGGGCCCTCCACTTT.